This T cell receptor beta chain was profiled in a study of T cells in tuberculosis. Study background: T cells were selected with CD1B tetramers loaded with glucose monomycolate.

Study-level points and caveats: Some low-affinity tetramer-binding T cells may be absent from this sample.

Cells were sorted from thawed PBMC rested overnight and stained with GMM-loaded CD1B tetramer, viability dye and anti-CD3. The CD1B tetramers carried C32 glucose monomycolate purified from Rhodococcus equi. CD14-expressing monocytes were removed from PBMC before cryopreservation and sorting. TCR-alpha and TCR-beta chains were sequenced unpaired. This table comes from immunoSEQ multiplex PCR, and its TCRdb copy is limited to in-frame clones, with some not included. The sample records approximately 88,000 clones, roughly 93% being singletons. Sample: CD1b-GMM tetramer-negative cells sorted from PBMCs. This receptor was obtained from an adult woman with latent tuberculosis.

The CDR3 DNA sequence: TGTGCCAGTAGTATGAGACAGGGGAGTGATGGCTACACCTTC. This sequence encodes CASSMRQGSDGYTF. The J gene is TRBJ1-2, the V gene TRBV19; 8 nucleotides align to TRBD1. CDR3 size: 14 residues. V gave up 3 bases and J gave up 6 bases; unmatched junction bases: 6. The germline gives CDR1 LNHDA, CDR2 SQIVND (reference sequence).